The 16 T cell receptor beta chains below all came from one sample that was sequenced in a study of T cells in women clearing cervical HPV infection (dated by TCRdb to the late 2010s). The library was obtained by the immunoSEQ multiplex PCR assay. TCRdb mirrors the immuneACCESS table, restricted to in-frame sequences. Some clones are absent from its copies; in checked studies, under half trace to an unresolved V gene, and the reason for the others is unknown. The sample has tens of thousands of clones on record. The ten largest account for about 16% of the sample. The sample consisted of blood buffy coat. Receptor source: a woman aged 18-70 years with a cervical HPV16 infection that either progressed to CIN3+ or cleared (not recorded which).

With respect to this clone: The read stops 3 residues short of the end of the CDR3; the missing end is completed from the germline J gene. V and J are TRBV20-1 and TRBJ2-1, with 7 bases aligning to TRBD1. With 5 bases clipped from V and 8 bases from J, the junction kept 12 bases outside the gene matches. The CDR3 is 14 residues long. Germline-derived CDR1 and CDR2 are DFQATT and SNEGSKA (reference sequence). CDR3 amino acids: CSAQSETGRDEQFF. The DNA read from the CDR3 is TGCAGTGCTCAGTCCGAGACAGGGCGCGATGAG.

CDR3 bases read: TGCGCCAGCAGCTTGGAGGGGTGGGAGACC. Its protein product is CASSLEGWET. In full, the CDR3 reads CASSLEGWETQYF. The rearrangement joins TRBV5-1 to TRBJ2-5; a possible D gene is TRBD1 (5 bases). With the read ending 3 residues before the CDR3 end, the germline J gene is used to fill in that end. The CDR3 sequence is 13 residues long. Between the trimmed V and J ends, which lost 0 bases and 5 bases, there was a span of 8 bases. Germline V lookup: CDR1 SGHRS, CDR2 YFSETQ.

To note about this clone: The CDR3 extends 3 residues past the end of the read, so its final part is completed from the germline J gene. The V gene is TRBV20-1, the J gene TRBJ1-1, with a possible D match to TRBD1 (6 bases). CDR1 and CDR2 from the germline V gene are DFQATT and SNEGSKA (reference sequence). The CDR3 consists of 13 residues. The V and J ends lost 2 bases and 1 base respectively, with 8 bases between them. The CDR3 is CSARQGRNTEAFF. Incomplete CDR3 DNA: TGCAGTGCTAGACAGGGGAGGAACACTGAA.

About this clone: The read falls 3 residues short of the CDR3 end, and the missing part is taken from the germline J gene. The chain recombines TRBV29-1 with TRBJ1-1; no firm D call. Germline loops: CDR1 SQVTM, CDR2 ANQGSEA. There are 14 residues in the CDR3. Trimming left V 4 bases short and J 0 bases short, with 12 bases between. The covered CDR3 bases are TGCAGCGTTGCTCCCGCGGGTATGAACACTGAA. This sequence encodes CSVAPAGMNTE. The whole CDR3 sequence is CSVAPAGMNTEAFF.

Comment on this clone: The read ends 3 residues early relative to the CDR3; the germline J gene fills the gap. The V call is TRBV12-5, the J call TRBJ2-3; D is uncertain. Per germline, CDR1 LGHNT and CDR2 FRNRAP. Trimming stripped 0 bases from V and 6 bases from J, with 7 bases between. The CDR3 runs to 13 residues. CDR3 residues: CASGLVILDTQYF. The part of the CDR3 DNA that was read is TGTGCTAGTGGTTTGGTTATATTGGATACG.

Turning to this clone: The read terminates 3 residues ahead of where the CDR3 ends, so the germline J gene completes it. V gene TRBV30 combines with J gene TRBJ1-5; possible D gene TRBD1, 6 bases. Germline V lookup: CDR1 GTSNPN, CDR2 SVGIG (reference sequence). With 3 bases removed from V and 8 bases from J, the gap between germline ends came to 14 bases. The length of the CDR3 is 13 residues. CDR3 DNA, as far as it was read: TGTGCCTGGAGCAGGGGACCCTTGAAGCCC. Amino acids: CAWSRGPLKP. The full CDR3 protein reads CAWSRGPLKPQHF.

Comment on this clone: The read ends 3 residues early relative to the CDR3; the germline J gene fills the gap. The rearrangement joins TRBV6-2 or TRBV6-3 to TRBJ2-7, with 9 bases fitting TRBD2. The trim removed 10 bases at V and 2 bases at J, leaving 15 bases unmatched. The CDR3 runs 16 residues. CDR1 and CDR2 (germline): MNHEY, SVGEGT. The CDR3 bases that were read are TGTGCCACCGCGACCAGCGGGAGGCCCAGACCCTACGAG. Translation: CATATSGRPRPYE. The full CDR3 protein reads CATATSGRPRPYEQYF.

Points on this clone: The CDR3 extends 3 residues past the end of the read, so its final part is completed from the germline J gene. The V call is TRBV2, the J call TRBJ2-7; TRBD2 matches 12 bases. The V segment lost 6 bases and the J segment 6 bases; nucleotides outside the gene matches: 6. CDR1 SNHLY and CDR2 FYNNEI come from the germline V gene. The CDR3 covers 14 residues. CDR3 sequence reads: CASSPPGLAGEQYF. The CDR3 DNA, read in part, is TGTGCCAGCAGCCCTCCGGGACTAGCGGGCGAG.

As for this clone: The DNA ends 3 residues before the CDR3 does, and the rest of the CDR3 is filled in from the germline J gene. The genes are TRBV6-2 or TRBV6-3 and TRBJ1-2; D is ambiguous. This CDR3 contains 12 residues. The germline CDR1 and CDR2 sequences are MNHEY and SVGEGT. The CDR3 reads CASSSRSYDYTF. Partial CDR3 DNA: TGTGCCAGCAGTTCCCGCTCCTACGAC.

CDR3 sequence: CSASTPYGLAGAESYEQYF. The sequenced part of the CDR3 DNA is TGCAGTGCTAGTACACCCTATGGGCTAGCGGGAGCGGAATCCTACGAG. The genes are TRBV20-1 and TRBJ2-7; 10 bases line up with TRBD2. The read terminates 3 residues ahead of where the CDR3 ends, so the germline J gene completes it. Germline V gene lookup returns CDR1 DFQATT and CDR2 SNEGSKA (reference sequence). This CDR3 region has 19 residues. Unmatched junction bases numbered 18, after V lost 3 bases and J lost 1 base.

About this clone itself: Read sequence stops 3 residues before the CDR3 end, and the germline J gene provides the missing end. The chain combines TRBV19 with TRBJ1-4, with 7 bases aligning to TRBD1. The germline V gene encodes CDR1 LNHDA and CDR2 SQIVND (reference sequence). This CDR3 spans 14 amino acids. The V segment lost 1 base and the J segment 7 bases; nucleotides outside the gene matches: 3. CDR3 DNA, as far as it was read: TGTGCCAGTAGTATAGGGACAGGAGGTGAAAAA. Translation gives CASSIGTGGEK. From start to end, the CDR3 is CASSIGTGGEKLFF.

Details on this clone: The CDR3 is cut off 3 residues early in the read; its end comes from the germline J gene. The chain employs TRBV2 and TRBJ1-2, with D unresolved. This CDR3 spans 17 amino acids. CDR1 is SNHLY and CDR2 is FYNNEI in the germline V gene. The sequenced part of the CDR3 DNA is TGTGCCAGCAGTGAAAGGACTAGCGGGGAAAAGACTTACGAC. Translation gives CASSERTSGEKTYD. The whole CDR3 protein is CASSERTSGEKTYDYTF.

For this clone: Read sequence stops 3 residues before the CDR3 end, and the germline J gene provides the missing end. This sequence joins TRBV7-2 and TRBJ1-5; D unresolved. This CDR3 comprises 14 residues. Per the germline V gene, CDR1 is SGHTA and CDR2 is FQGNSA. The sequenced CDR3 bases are TGTGCCAGCAGCTTAGCCGGGGTTTCGGGCCCC. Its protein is CASSLAGVSGP. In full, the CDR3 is CASSLAGVSGPQHF.

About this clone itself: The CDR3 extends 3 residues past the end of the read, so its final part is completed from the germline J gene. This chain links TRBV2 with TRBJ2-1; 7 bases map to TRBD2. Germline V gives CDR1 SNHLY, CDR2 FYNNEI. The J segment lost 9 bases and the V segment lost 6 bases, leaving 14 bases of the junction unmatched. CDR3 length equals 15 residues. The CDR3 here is CASSGGTSLGGEQFF. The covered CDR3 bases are TGTGCCAGCAGCGGGGGGACTTCACTGGGGGGTGAG.

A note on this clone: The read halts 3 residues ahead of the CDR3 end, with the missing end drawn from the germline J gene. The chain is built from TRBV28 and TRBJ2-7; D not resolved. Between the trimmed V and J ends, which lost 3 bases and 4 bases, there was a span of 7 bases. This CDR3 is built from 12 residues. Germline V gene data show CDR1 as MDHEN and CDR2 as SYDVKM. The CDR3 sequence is CASSFADYEQYF. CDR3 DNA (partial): TGTGCCAGCAGTTTTGCGGATTACGAG.

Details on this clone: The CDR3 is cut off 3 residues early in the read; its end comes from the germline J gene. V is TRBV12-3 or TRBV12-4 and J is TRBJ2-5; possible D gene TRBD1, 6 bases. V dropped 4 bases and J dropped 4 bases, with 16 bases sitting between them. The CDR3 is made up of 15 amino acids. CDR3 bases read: TGTGCCAGCAGTTCCTGGACAGACAATCCAGAGACC. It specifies CASSSWTDNPET. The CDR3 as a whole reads CASSSWTDNPETQYF.